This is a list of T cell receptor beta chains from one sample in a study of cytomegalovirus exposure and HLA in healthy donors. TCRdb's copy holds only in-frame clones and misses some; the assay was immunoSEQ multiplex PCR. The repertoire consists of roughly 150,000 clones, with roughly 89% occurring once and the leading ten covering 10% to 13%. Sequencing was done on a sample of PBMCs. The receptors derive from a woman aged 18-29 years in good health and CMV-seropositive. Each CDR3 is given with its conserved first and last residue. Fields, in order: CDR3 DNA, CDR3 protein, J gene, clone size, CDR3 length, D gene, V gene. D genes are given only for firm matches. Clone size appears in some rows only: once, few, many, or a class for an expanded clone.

cdr3_nt: TGTGCCAGCAGGTGGACTAGCGGGAGCTCCTACGAGCAGTACTTC; cdr3_aa: CASRWTSGSSYEQYF; j_call: TRBJ2-7; clone_size: .; cdr3_length: 15; d_call: TRBD2; v_call: TRBV28
cdr3_nt: TGTGCCAGCAGTGTGGGGGGACTAGCGTCGGGTGAGCAGTTCTTC; cdr3_aa: CASSVGGLASGEQFF; j_call: TRBJ2-1; clone_size: .; cdr3_length: 15; d_call: TRBD2; v_call: TRBV2
cdr3_nt: TGTGCCAGCAGCGTAGACGGACAGGGTACTGAAGCTTTCTTT; cdr3_aa: CASSVDGQGTEAFF; j_call: TRBJ1-1; clone_size: .; cdr3_length: 14; d_call: TRBD1; v_call: TRBV9
cdr3_nt: TGCAGCGTTGACAGCGGGAGGGCCTGGGATGAGCAGTTCTTC; cdr3_aa: CSVDSGRAWDEQFF; j_call: TRBJ2-1; clone_size: .; cdr3_length: 14; d_call: TRBD2; v_call: TRBV29-1
cdr3_nt: TGCAAATCGGGAGGGAAAGAGACCCAGTACTTC; cdr3_aa: CKSGGKETQYF; j_call: TRBJ2-5; clone_size: once; cdr3_length: 11; d_call: TRBD2; v_call: TRBV20-1
cdr3_nt: TGTGCCAGCAATCCGGGCCGAGGACTAGCCAAAAACATTCAGTACTTC; cdr3_aa: CASNPGRGLAKNIQYF; j_call: TRBJ2-4; clone_size: .; cdr3_length: 16; d_call: .; v_call: TRBV7-9
cdr3_nt: TGTGCCAGCACTATGGGACAGGGCAGCTCCTACGAGCAGTACTTC; cdr3_aa: CASTMGQGSSYEQYF; j_call: TRBJ2-7; clone_size: .; cdr3_length: 15; d_call: TRBD1; v_call: TRBV27
cdr3_nt: TGCAGCGTTGTAGCGTTCGGTGTGCGGGAGTGGAGGGGGGCCTACGAGCAGTACTTC; cdr3_aa: CSVVAFGVREWRGAYEQYF; j_call: TRBJ2-7; clone_size: .; cdr3_length: 19; d_call: .; v_call: TRBV29-1
cdr3_nt: TGCAGCGTTGAGCAGGGGATGGTAAGCACAGATACGCAGTATTTT; cdr3_aa: CSVEQGMVSTDTQYF; j_call: TRBJ2-3; clone_size: .; cdr3_length: 15; d_call: .; v_call: TRBV29-1
cdr3_nt: TGTGCCAGCAGCGTAGGAGACAATGAGCAGTTCTTC; cdr3_aa: CASSVGDNEQFF; j_call: TRBJ2-1; clone_size: .; cdr3_length: 12; d_call: .; v_call: TRBV9
cdr3_nt: TGTGCCAGCAGCCAAGATAGGATGACTTCATGGACCGGGGAGCTGTTTTTT; cdr3_aa: CASSQDRMTSWTGELFF; j_call: TRBJ2-2; clone_size: once; cdr3_length: 17; d_call: .; v_call: TRBV14
cdr3_nt: TGTGCCACCAGCAGAGATGCGGGAGACTACGAGCAGTACTTC; cdr3_aa: CATSRDAGDYEQYF; j_call: TRBJ2-7; clone_size: once; cdr3_length: 14; d_call: TRBD2; v_call: TRBV15
cdr3_nt: TGCAGTGCTAGTTGGACGGGGAAAGCTTTCTTT; cdr3_aa: CSASWTGKAFF; j_call: TRBJ1-1; clone_size: .; cdr3_length: 11; d_call: .; v_call: TRBV20-1
cdr3_nt: TGTGCCAGTAGTACCCTAGATGGGGCCAACGTCCTGACTTTC; cdr3_aa: CASSTLDGANVLTF; j_call: TRBJ2-6; clone_size: .; cdr3_length: 14; d_call: .; v_call: TRBV19
cdr3_nt: TGTGCCAGCAGCTTAGTTGCGGCTGGGAGGGATGAGCAGTTCTTC; cdr3_aa: CASSLVAAGRDEQFF; j_call: TRBJ2-1; clone_size: .; cdr3_length: 15; d_call: TRBD2; v_call: TRBV7-2
cdr3_nt: TGTGCCAGCAGCCGAGACAGGGTAGGATACGAGCAGTACTTC; cdr3_aa: CASSRDRVGYEQYF; j_call: TRBJ2-7; clone_size: .; cdr3_length: 14; d_call: TRBD1; v_call: TRBV7-9
cdr3_nt: TGTGCCAGCAGACGATCCTCAGGGGGCGCAACCCCCGAGCAGTACTTC; cdr3_aa: CASRRSSGGATPEQYF; j_call: TRBJ2-7; clone_size: .; cdr3_length: 16; d_call: TRBD1; v_call: TRBV28
cdr3_nt: TGCGCCAGCAGCCGACTAGAGGCCGCCAATGAGCAGTTCTTC; cdr3_aa: CASSRLEAANEQFF; j_call: TRBJ2-1; clone_size: .; cdr3_length: 14; d_call: .; v_call: TRBV5-1
cdr3_nt: TGTGCCAGTGACAGGGCGGCCTCCTACGAGCAGTACTTC; cdr3_aa: CASDRAASYEQYF; j_call: TRBJ2-7; clone_size: .; cdr3_length: 13; d_call: TRBD1; v_call: TRBV6-1
cdr3_nt: TGTGCCAGCAGTGTCGCCAGACAAAAAGGTGGCTACACCTTC; cdr3_aa: CASSVARQKGGYTF; j_call: TRBJ1-2; clone_size: .; cdr3_length: 14; d_call: .; v_call: TRBV2
cdr3_nt: TGTGCCAGCAGCGAGTGGCCTAGGGGCCTTCCCTACGAGCAGTACTTC; cdr3_aa: CASSEWPRGLPYEQYF; j_call: TRBJ2-7; clone_size: .; cdr3_length: 16; d_call: .; v_call: TRBV9
cdr3_nt: TGTGCCAGTAGTATCCTGACTAGCGGGCCCTACAATGAGCAGTTCTTC; cdr3_aa: CASSILTSGPYNEQFF; j_call: TRBJ2-1; clone_size: .; cdr3_length: 16; d_call: TRBD2; v_call: TRBV19
cdr3_nt: TGTGCCTGGAGTGTACTCTCGCTCTACGAGCAGTACTTC; cdr3_aa: CAWSVLSLYEQYF; j_call: TRBJ2-7; clone_size: few; cdr3_length: 13; d_call: .; v_call: TRBV30
cdr3_nt: TGCGCCAGCAGCCCCCAGCCGGGACAGGGATCCTACGAGCAGTACTTC; cdr3_aa: CASSPQPGQGSYEQYF; j_call: TRBJ2-7; clone_size: .; cdr3_length: 16; d_call: TRBD1; v_call: TRBV5-1
cdr3_nt: TGTGCCAGTAGTATATGGGTAGCGGGACAAGAGACCCAGTACTTC; cdr3_aa: CASSIWVAGQETQYF; j_call: TRBJ2-5; clone_size: .; cdr3_length: 15; d_call: TRBD2; v_call: TRBV19
cdr3_nt: TGTGCCAGCAGCGTAGGTGACAGGGGAACCGGGGAGCTGTTTTTT; cdr3_aa: CASSVGDRGTGELFF; j_call: TRBJ2-2; clone_size: .; cdr3_length: 15; d_call: TRBD1; v_call: TRBV9
cdr3_nt: TGTGCTAGCAGCCCTAGCTCTGGAAACACCATATATTTT; cdr3_aa: CASSPSSGNTIYF; j_call: TRBJ1-3; clone_size: .; cdr3_length: 13; d_call: .; v_call: TRBV7-7
cdr3_nt: TGTGCCAGCAGTTACTCGGAACAGATGAACACTGAAGCTTTCTTT; cdr3_aa: CASSYSEQMNTEAFF; j_call: TRBJ1-1; clone_size: .; cdr3_length: 15; d_call: .; v_call: TRBV6-5
cdr3_nt: TGCGCCAGCAGCTTTATTAGCGGGCCAATGCCCGAGCAGTACTTC; cdr3_aa: CASSFISGPMPEQYF; j_call: TRBJ2-7; clone_size: few; cdr3_length: 15; d_call: TRBD2; v_call: TRBV5-1
cdr3_nt: TGTGCCAGCAGCCAGACAGAATACTATGGCTACACCTTC; cdr3_aa: CASSQTEYYGYTF; j_call: TRBJ1-2; clone_size: .; cdr3_length: 13; d_call: .; v_call: TRBV7-9
cdr3_nt: TGTGCCAGCAGTTACGGCCAGGGGGCGGGCACCGGGGAGCTGTTTTTT; cdr3_aa: CASSYGQGAGTGELFF; j_call: TRBJ2-2; clone_size: .; cdr3_length: 16; d_call: TRBD1; v_call: TRBV6-5
cdr3_nt: TGCGCCAGCAGCGTAACAGGGGGAAATGGGGTCGAGCAGTACTTC; cdr3_aa: CASSVTGGNGVEQYF; j_call: TRBJ2-7; clone_size: .; cdr3_length: 15; d_call: TRBD1; v_call: TRBV5-1
cdr3_nt: TGCGCCAGCAGCTTCGCAGGGAACACTGAAGCTTTCTTT; cdr3_aa: CASSFAGNTEAFF; j_call: TRBJ1-1; clone_size: .; cdr3_length: 13; d_call: .; v_call: TRBV5-1
cdr3_nt: TGTGCCAGCAGGCTTGGACAGGGGGCGCGAGGCTACACCTTC; cdr3_aa: CASRLGQGARGYTF; j_call: TRBJ1-2; clone_size: .; cdr3_length: 14; d_call: TRBD1; v_call: TRBV28
cdr3_nt: TGCGCCAGCAGCTTGCCCGGGACTAGCGGAGTGAGCTCCTACGAGCAGTACTTC; cdr3_aa: CASSLPGTSGVSSYEQYF; j_call: TRBJ2-7; clone_size: .; cdr3_length: 18; d_call: TRBD2; v_call: TRBV5-1
cdr3_nt: TGTGCCACCAGCAGAGGAGCCCTAAACTATGGCTACACCTTC; cdr3_aa: CATSRGALNYGYTF; j_call: TRBJ1-2; clone_size: .; cdr3_length: 14; d_call: .; v_call: TRBV15
cdr3_nt: TGTGCCAGCAGCCATCATACTGAAGCTTTCTTT; cdr3_aa: CASSHHTEAFF; j_call: TRBJ1-1; clone_size: .; cdr3_length: 11; d_call: .; v_call: TRBV14
cdr3_nt: TGTGCCAGCAGTGAACATTATGGCTACACCTTC; cdr3_aa: CASSEHYGYTF; j_call: TRBJ1-2; clone_size: .; cdr3_length: 11; d_call: .; v_call: TRBV25-1
cdr3_nt: TGTGCCAGTAGTATAGAAGGGGGTGTTCGAACTGAAGCTTTCTTT; cdr3_aa: CASSIEGGVRTEAFF; j_call: TRBJ1-1; clone_size: .; cdr3_length: 15; d_call: .; v_call: TRBV19
cdr3_nt: TGTGCCAGCAGTGAATGGGGGGGTTTAGCGGATCCCTCCTACGAGCAGTACTTC; cdr3_aa: CASSEWGGLADPSYEQYF; j_call: TRBJ2-7; clone_size: .; cdr3_length: 18; d_call: TRBD2; v_call: TRBV6-1
cdr3_nt: TGTGCCAGCAGCTCCAGGGGGGACACCGGGGAGCTGTTTTTT; cdr3_aa: CASSSRGDTGELFF; j_call: TRBJ2-2; clone_size: .; cdr3_length: 14; d_call: .; v_call: TRBV5-4
cdr3_nt: TGTGCCTGGAGTTTAGGGGGCCCTGGAAACACCATATATTTT; cdr3_aa: CAWSLGGPGNTIYF; j_call: TRBJ1-3; clone_size: .; cdr3_length: 14; d_call: TRBD1; v_call: TRBV30
cdr3_nt: TGCGCCAGCAGCCCCATCGTAGCGGGAGAGACCCAGTACTTC; cdr3_aa: CASSPIVAGETQYF; j_call: TRBJ2-5; clone_size: .; cdr3_length: 14; d_call: TRBD2; v_call: TRBV5-1
cdr3_nt: TGCGCCAGCAGCCATACGAATCTAGCGGGATTCTACAATGAGCAGTTCTTC; cdr3_aa: CASSHTNLAGFYNEQFF; j_call: TRBJ2-1; clone_size: .; cdr3_length: 17; d_call: TRBD2; v_call: TRBV5-1
cdr3_nt: TGTGCCAGCAGCCAAGGTAGTAGTAGTAGTGGGGCCAACGTCCTGACTTTC; cdr3_aa: CASSQGSSSSGANVLTF; j_call: TRBJ2-6; clone_size: .; cdr3_length: 17; d_call: .; v_call: TRBV4-2
cdr3_nt: TGTGCCAGTAGTAGGGGGACAGTGAATAGCAATCAGCCCCAGCATTTT; cdr3_aa: CASSRGTVNSNQPQHF; j_call: TRBJ1-5; clone_size: .; cdr3_length: 16; d_call: TRBD1; v_call: TRBV19
cdr3_nt: TGTGCCAGCAGCGGGACAGGATTCTACGAGCAGTACTTC; cdr3_aa: CASSGTGFYEQYF; j_call: TRBJ2-7; clone_size: few; cdr3_length: 13; d_call: TRBD1; v_call: TRBV5-4
cdr3_nt: TGTGCCAGTAGTCCCCGGGACAGGCTGAACACTGAAGCTTTCTTT; cdr3_aa: CASSPRDRLNTEAFF; j_call: TRBJ1-1; clone_size: .; cdr3_length: 15; d_call: TRBD1; v_call: TRBV19
cdr3_nt: TGTGCCAGCAGCCAAGTAGGGGTGAGAAATGAGCAGTTCTTC; cdr3_aa: CASSQVGVRNEQFF; j_call: TRBJ2-1; clone_size: once; cdr3_length: 14; d_call: .; v_call: TRBV4-2
cdr3_nt: TGCGCCAGCAGCCAAGAAGATGCGGACACTGAAGCTTTCTTT; cdr3_aa: CASSQEDADTEAFF; j_call: TRBJ1-1; clone_size: few; cdr3_length: 14; d_call: .; v_call: TRBV4-1
cdr3_nt: TGTGCCAGCAGCCTAGGGACAGGGGGCGTACAGCCCCAGCATTTT; cdr3_aa: CASSLGTGGVQPQHF; j_call: TRBJ1-5; clone_size: .; cdr3_length: 15; d_call: TRBD1; v_call: TRBV7-2
cdr3_nt: TGTGCCAGCAGCTTTTGGGGGGAGCGGGAGTTCTTC; cdr3_aa: CASSFWGEREFF; j_call: TRBJ2-1; clone_size: .; cdr3_length: 12; d_call: .; v_call: TRBV11-2
cdr3_nt: TGCGCCAGCTCCGGGACTAGGAGCACAGATACGCAGTATTTT; cdr3_aa: CASSGTRSTDTQYF; j_call: TRBJ2-3; clone_size: .; cdr3_length: 14; d_call: TRBD2; v_call: TRBV10-1
cdr3_nt: TGTGCCAGCAGTGACTCGGCGGGAGTGGCCTACAATGAGCAGTTCTTC; cdr3_aa: CASSDSAGVAYNEQFF; j_call: TRBJ2-1; clone_size: many; cdr3_length: 16; d_call: TRBD2; v_call: TRBV6-4
cdr3_nt: TGCGCCAGCAGCTTGACTAGCGGGACCACTGAGCAGTTCTTC; cdr3_aa: CASSLTSGTTEQFF; j_call: TRBJ2-1; clone_size: .; cdr3_length: 14; d_call: TRBD2; v_call: TRBV5-1
cdr3_nt: TGTGCCAGCAGCTTCCCCTCTGCACTAGCGGGCTTCACCTACGAGCAGTACTTC; cdr3_aa: CASSFPSALAGFTYEQYF; j_call: TRBJ2-7; clone_size: few; cdr3_length: 18; d_call: TRBD2; v_call: TRBV7-2
cdr3_nt: TGTGCCAGCAGCTTGTTGGGGGCGTTGGAGACCCAGTACTTC; cdr3_aa: CASSLLGALETQYF; j_call: TRBJ2-5; clone_size: .; cdr3_length: 14; d_call: .; v_call: TRBV5-4
cdr3_nt: TGTGCCAGCTCACCACTGCATCAATGGCCTCAGACTTGGGAGCAGTACTTC; cdr3_aa: CASSPLHQWPQTWEQYF; j_call: TRBJ2-7; clone_size: .; cdr3_length: 17; d_call: .; v_call: TRBV18
cdr3_nt: TGTGCCAGCAGTCCTCGGGGAGGGAGCACAGATACGCAGTATTTT; cdr3_aa: CASSPRGGSTDTQYF; j_call: TRBJ2-3; clone_size: .; cdr3_length: 15; d_call: TRBD2; v_call: TRBV28
cdr3_nt: TGTGCCAGCAGCCCCTCGGACAGGGAGATAGATGGCTACACCTTC; cdr3_aa: CASSPSDREIDGYTF; j_call: TRBJ1-2; clone_size: .; cdr3_length: 15; d_call: TRBD1; v_call: TRBV7-8